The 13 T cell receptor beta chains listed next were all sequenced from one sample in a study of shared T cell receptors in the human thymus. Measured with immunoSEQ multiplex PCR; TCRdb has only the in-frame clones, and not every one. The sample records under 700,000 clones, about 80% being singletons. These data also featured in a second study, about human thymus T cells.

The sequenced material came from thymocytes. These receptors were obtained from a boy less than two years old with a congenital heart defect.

The CDR3 here is CASSEGDRGGETQYF. The DNA for the CDR3 is TGTGCCAGCAGTGAAGGGGACAGGGGAGGAGAGACCCAGTACTTC. The V and J genes are TRBV6-1 and TRBJ2-5; 10 positions agree with TRBD1. Germline-derived CDR1 and CDR2 are MNHNS and SASEGT. This CDR3 region has 15 residues. The trim removed 1 base at V and 4 bases at J, leaving 3 bases unmatched.

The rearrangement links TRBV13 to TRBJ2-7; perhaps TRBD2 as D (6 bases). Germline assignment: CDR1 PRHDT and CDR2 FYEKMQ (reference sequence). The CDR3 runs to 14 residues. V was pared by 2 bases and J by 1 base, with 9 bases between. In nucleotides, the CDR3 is TGTGCCAGCAGCTTAACTGCGGGGTCCTACGAGCAGTACTTC. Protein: CASSLTAGSYEQYF. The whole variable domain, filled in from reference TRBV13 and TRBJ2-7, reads AAGVIQSPRHLIKEKRETATLKCYPIPRHDTVYWYQQGPGQDPQFLISFYEKMQSDKGSIPDRFSAQQFSDYHSELNMSSLELGDSALYFCASSLTAGSYEQYFGPGTRLTVT.

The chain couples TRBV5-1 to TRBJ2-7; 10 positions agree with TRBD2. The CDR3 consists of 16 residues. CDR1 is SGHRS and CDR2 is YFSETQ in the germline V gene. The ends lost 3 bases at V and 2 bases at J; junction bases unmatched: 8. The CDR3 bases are TGCGCCAGCAGCTCCGCTAGCGGGGGTATGACCTACGAGCAGTACTTC. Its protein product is CASSSASGGMTYEQYF.

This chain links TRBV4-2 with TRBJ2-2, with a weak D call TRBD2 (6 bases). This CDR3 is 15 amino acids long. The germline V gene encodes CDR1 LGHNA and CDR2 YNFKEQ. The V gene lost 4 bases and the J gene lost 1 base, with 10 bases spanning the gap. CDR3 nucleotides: TGTGCCAGCAGCCCGTTAGCGGAGAACACCGGGGAGCTGTTTTTT. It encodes CASSPLAENTGELFF.

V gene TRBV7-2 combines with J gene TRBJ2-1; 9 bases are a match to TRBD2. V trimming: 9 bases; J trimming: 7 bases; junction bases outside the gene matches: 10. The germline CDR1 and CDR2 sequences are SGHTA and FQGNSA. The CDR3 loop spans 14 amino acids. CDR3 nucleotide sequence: TGTGCCAGAGTTGCGGGAGGGCCGGAAAATGAGCAGTTCTTC. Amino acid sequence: CARVAGGPENEQFF. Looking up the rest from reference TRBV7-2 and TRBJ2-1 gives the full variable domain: GAGVSQSPSNKVTEKGKDVELRCDPISGHTALYWYRQSLGQGLEFLIYFQGNSAPDKSGLPSDRFSAERTGGSVSTLTIQRTQQEDSAVYLCARVAGGPENEQFFGPGTRLTVL.

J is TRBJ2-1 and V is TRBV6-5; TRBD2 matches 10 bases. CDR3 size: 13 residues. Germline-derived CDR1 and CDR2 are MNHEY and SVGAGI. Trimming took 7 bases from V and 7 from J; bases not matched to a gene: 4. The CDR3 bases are TGTGCCAGCACACCTAGCGGGAGTAATGAGCAGTTCTTC. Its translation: CASTPSGSNEQFF.

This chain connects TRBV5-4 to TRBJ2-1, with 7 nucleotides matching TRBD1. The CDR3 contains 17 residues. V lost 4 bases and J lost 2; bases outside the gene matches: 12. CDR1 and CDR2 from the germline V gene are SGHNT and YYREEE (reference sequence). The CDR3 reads CASSPHINRGPYNEQFF. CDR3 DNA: TGTGCCAGCAGCCCGCATATTAACAGGGGCCCCTACAATGAGCAGTTCTTC.

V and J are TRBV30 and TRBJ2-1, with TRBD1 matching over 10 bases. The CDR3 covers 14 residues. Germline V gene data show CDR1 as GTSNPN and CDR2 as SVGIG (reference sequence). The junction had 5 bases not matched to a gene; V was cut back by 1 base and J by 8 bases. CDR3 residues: CAWSEDRGADEQFF. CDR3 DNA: TGTGCCTGGAGTGAGGACAGGGGGGCGGATGAGCAGTTCTTC.

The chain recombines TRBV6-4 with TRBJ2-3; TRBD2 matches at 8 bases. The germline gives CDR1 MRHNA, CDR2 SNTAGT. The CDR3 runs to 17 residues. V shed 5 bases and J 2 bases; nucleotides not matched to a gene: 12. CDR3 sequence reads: CASSPTGGGWDTDTQYF. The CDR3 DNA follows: TGTGCCAGCAGTCCTACCGGGGGGGGATGGGACACAGATACGCAGTATTTT.

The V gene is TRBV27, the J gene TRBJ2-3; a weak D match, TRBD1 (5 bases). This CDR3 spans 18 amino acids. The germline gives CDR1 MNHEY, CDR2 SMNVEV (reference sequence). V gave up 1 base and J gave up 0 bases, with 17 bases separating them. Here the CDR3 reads CASSLFRPGQRSTDTQYF. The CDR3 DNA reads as TGTGCCAGCAGTTTATTTCGGCCTGGACAAAGAAGCACAGATACGCAGTATTTT.

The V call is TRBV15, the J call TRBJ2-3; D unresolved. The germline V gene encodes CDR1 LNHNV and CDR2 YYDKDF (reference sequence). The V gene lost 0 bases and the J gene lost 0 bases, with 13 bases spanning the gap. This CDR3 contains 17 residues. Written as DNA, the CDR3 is TGTGCCACCAGCAGAGATGTTACAGCCTCTAGCACAGATACGCAGTATTTT. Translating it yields CATSRDVTASSTDTQYF.

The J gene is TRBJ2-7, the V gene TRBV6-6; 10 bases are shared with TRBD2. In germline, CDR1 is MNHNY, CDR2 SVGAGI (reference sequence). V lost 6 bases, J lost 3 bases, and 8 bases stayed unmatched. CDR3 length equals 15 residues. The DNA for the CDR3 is TGTGCCAGCAGAGTCTCCGCTAGCGGGAGCTACGAGCAGTACTTC. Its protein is CASRVSASGSYEQYF.

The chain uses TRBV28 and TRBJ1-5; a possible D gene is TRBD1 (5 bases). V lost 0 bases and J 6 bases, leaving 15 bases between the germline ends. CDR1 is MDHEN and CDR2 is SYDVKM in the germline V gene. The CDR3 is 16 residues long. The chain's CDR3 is CASSLWGRGMGQPQHF. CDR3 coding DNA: TGTGCCAGCAGTTTATGGGGGCGGGGAATGGGTCAGCCCCAGCATTTT.